This T cell receptor beta chain stems from a study of shared clonotypes between healthy human individuals. On the study more broadly: Per-donor plates numbered three CD4 naive, three CD4 memory, two CD8 naive and one CD8 memory.

Replicate sorted-subset PCRs were loaded with around 0.2 ug DNA, 30,000 to 35,000 T cell genomes. The protocol was immunoSEQ multiplex PCR, while the TCRdb copy is restricted to in-frame clones and leaves out a portion. The sample has 550,000 to 600,000 clones, roughly 98% seen once. CDR1 SGHRS and CDR2 YFSETQ come from the germline V gene. J lost 6 bases, V lost 4 bases, and 7 bases had no gene match. The CDR3 spans 15 residues. Naive CD8 populations comprised CD45RO-negative cells positively selected for CCR7, excluding terminally differentiated effector memory CD45RA+ cells. There were no recent acute infections or vaccinations among the donors, who were healthy HIV-negative adults.

The sequence was obtained from a man aged 25-40 years in good health. The chain combines TRBV5-1 with TRBJ1-5; TRBD1 aligns across 10 bases. Sequences were obtained from naive CD8+ T cells sorted from blood. The CDR3 sequence: CASSLGQGPLQPQHF. For the CDR3, the DNA is TGCGCCAGCAGCCTGGGACAGGGGCCTCTTCAGCCCCAGCATTTT.